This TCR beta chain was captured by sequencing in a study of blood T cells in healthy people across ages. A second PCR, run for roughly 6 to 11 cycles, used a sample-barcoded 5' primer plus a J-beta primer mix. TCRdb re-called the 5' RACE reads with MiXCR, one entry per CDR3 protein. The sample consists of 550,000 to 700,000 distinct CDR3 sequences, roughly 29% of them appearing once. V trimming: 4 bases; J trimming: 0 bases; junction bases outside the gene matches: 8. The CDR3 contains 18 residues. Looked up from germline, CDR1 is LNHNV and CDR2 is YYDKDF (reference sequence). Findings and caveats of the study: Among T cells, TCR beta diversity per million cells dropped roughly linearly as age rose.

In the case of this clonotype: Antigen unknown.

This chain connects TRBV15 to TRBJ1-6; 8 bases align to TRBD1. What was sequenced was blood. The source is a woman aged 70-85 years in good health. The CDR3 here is CATSTKRTGSSYNSPLHF. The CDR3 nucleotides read TGTGCCACCAGCACAAAACGGACAGGGAGCTCCTATAATTCACCCCTCCACTTT. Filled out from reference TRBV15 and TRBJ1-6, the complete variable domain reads DAMVIQNPRYQVTQFGKPVTLSCSQTLNHNVMYWYQQKSSQAPKLLFHYYDKDFNNEADTPDNFQSRRPNTSFCFLDIRSPGLGDTAMYLCATSTKRTGSSYNSPLHFGNGTRLTVT.